The clone carrying this T cell receptor (beta chain) came up once. The antigen remains unidentified. Germline assignment: CDR1 DFQATT and CDR2 SNEGSKA (reference sequence). V lost 3 bases and J 1 base, leaving 19 bases between the germline ends. This CDR3 is 17 amino acids long. Produced via immunoSEQ multiplex PCR; TCRdb's table is partial and in-frame only. The sample has approximately 96,000 clones; about 93% are singletons. This sample stems from a study of T cell responses to AZD1222 COVID-19 vaccine. The study, taken as a whole, reports: Nearly half of the spike-specific TCRs reportedly recognize variant regions that carry no mutations.

The TCR comes from an adult who received the AZD1222 COVID-19 vaccine. The sequenced sample was peripheral blood, obtained 28 days after the second AZD1222 dose. The genes are TRBV20-1 and TRBJ2-1; D is undetermined. CDR3 loop: CSASGLVSQQSYNEQFF. Here the CDR3 DNA reads TGCAGTGCTAGTGGCCTAGTCTCCCAGCAATCCTACAATGAGCAGTTCTTC.